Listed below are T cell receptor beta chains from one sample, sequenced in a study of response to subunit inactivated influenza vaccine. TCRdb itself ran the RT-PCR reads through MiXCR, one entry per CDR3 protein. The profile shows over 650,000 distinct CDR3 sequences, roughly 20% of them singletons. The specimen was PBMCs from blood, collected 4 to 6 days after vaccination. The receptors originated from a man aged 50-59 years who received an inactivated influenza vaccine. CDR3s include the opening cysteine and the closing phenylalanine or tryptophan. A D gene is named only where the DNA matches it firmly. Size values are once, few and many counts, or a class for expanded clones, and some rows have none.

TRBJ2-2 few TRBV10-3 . TGTGCCATCGACCCCGGGTTGGACACCGGGGAGCTGTTTTTT CAIDPGLDTGELFF
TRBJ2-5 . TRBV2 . TGTGCCAGCAGTGAGGACACGTGGTCTAGAGAGACCCAGTACTTC CASSEDTWSRETQYF
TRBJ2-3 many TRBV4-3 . TGCGCCAGCAGCCAAGATCCGGGGCGCACAGATACGCAGTATTTT CASSQDPGRTDTQYF
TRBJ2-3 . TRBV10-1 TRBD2 TGCGCCAGCAGTGAGTCGACGGGAGCTAGCGGGGGAAATAGCACAGATACGCAGTATTTT CASSESTGASGGNSTDTQYF
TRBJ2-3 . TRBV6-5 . TGTGCCAGCAGTTACTCCTTAAGGGGAGTAGGGACAGATACGCAGTATTTT CASSYSLRGVGTDTQYF
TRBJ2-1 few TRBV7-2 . TGTGCCAGCAGCTTAGTCAGGGCTTCCTACAATGAGCAGTTCTTC CASSLVRASYNEQFF
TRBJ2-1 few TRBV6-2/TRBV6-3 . TGTGCCAGCCGATCCGGAGGGCTTTTTGTGGGGGAGCAGTTCTTC CASRSGGLFVGEQFF
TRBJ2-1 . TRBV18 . TGTGCCAGCTCACCGGGGCAAACAAATGAGCAGTTCTTC CASSPGQTNEQFF
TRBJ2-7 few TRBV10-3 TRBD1 TGTGCCATCAGTGATTCAGGGGGTTACTCCGAGCAGTACTTC CAISDSGGYSEQYF
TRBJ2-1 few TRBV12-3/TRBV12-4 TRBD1 TGTGCCAGCAGTCCCTCCGGGACAGGGGCGACCTACAATGAGCAGTTCTTC CASSPSGTGATYNEQFF
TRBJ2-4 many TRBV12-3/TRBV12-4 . TGTGCCAGCAGTTTGGGCCTCAGGCTTCAGTACTTC CASSLGLRLQYF